Listed below are T cell receptor beta chains from one sample, sequenced in a study of shared clonotypes between healthy human individuals. The repertoire was sequenced with immunoSEQ multiplex PCR; TCRdb's copy has only in-frame clones and lacks some. The sample gives 1.6 million or so clones, about 98.5% of which show up once; about 0.4% is in the top ten. The specimen sequenced was naive CD4+ T cells sorted from blood. Receptors originate from a man aged 25 to 45 in good health. Each CDR3 is given with its conserved first and last residue. A D gene is named only where the DNA matches it firmly. Clone size, where shown, is once, few, many, or a class for clones that have expanded.

-	TRBV10-2	TRBJ2-3	-	TGCGCCAGCGAGGGGCCGTCCCCAGCCACAGATACGCAGTATTTT	CASEGPSPATDTQYF
-	TRBV7-9	TRBJ2-1	TRBD2	TGTGCCAGCAGCTCGATAGCGGGAGCCGCCTACAATGAGCAGTTCTTC	CASSSIAGAAYNEQFF
-	TRBV7-2	TRBJ2-7	-	TGTGCCAGCAGCTTAGTGGCTGGGTCCTACGAGCAGTACTTC	CASSLVAGSYEQYF
once	TRBV2	TRBJ2-5	TRBD2	TGTGCCAGCAGTGCCCCGACTAGCGGGGCCCTCCGAAGGACCCAGTACTTC	CASSAPTSGALRRTQYF
-	TRBV11-1	TRBJ2-5	TRBD2	TGTGCCAGCAGGACTAGCGGAATAGAGACCCAGTACTTC	CASRTSGIETQYF
-	TRBV29-1	TRBJ2-1	-	TGCAGCCTTGGGGGGGCGAGCTCCTACAATGAGCAGTTCTTC	CSLGGASSYNEQFF
-	TRBV6-9	TRBJ1-1	-	TGTGCCAGCAGCACATTTATCATGAACACTGAAGCTTTCTTT	CASSTFIMNTEAFF
once	TRBV7-8	TRBJ2-1	-	TGTGCCAGCAGCTTCCCAGGGGCCTCGGTAAGCAATGAGCAGTTCTTC	CASSFPGASVSNEQFF
-	TRBV2	TRBJ2-1	TRBD2	TGTGCCAGCAGTGCAGGACTAGCGCTATACAATGAGCAGTTCTTC	CASSAGLALYNEQFF
-	TRBV18	TRBJ2-3	TRBD2	TGTGCCAGCTCATCTCTAGCGGGAGACGTAGATACGCAGTATTTT	CASSSLAGDVDTQYF
-	TRBV4-2	TRBJ1-5	-	TGTGCCAGCAGCCAATCTCCAGGCGGCAATCAGCCCCAGCATTTT	CASSQSPGGNQPQHF
-	TRBV5-4	TRBJ2-3	-	TGTGCCAGCAGCCCGGTGGGGGCAGATACGCAGTATTTT	CASSPVGADTQYF
-	TRBV5-4	TRBJ2-1	TRBD2	TGTGCCAGCAGCGCAGGGAGGGAGTCCTACAATGAGCAGTTCTTC	CASSAGRESYNEQFF
-	TRBV2	TRBJ2-2	TRBD2	TGTGCCAGCAGTAGGACTAGCGGGACGAACACCGGGGAGCTGTTTTTT	CASSRTSGTNTGELFF
-	TRBV6-1	TRBJ2-1	-	TGTGCCAGCAGTGAAAAGCGCCCCTGGGACAATGAGCAGTTCTTC	CASSEKRPWDNEQFF
-	TRBV11-3	TRBJ2-5	TRBD1	TGTGCCAGCAGCGTAACAGGGGAACAAGAGACCCAGTACTTC	CASSVTGEQETQYF
once	TRBV2	TRBJ1-3	-	TGTGCCAGCGATGGTGGCGGGACTGGAAACACCATATATTTT	CASDGGGTGNTIYF
-	TRBV10-1	TRBJ2-3	TRBD2	TGCGCCAGCAGTATTAGCGGGGGATCGGCAGATACGCAGTATTTT	CASSISGGSADTQYF
-	TRBV7-7	TRBJ1-5	-	TGTGCTAGCAGCTTTAAAGGGACACTCAATCAGCCCCAGCATTTT	CASSFKGTLNQPQHF
-	TRBV15	TRBJ2-1	TRBD2	TGTGCCACCAGCAGGCCGCTGGGCGGGAGGAACTACAATGAGCAGTTCTTC	CATSRPLGGRNYNEQFF
-	TRBV4-3	TRBJ2-1	TRBD2	TGCGCCAGCAGCCAAGATTGGCTAGCGGTCGGTGAGCAGTTCTTC	CASSQDWLAVGEQFF
once	TRBV29-1	TRBJ2-5	TRBD1	TGCAGCGCTAACAGGGGGAGTGAGACCCAGTACTTC	CSANRGSETQYF
-	TRBV27	TRBJ2-7	TRBD2	TGTGCCACAAGACTAGCGGGGTCCTACGAGCAGTACTTC	CATRLAGSYEQYF
-	TRBV2	TRBJ1-1	-	TGTGCCACCACCCCGGGCCCGAACACTGAAGCTTTCTTT	CATTPGPNTEAFF
-	TRBV10-1	TRBJ1-1	-	TGCGCCAGCAGTGATCAGGGGTTCACTGAAGCTTTCTTT	CASSDQGFTEAFF
-	TRBV5-1	TRBJ1-1	-	TGCGCCAGCAGCTCAGGATTAGGCACTGAAGCTTTCTTT	CASSSGLGTEAFF
-	TRBV19	TRBJ1-5	-	TGTGCCAGTAGTAGGCCCGATCAGCCCCAGCATTTT	CASSRPDQPQHF
-	TRBV29-1	TRBJ1-2	-	TGCAGCGTTGAGGTGTATGGGACTATCTCGATTGTTTACACCTTC	CSVEVYGTISIVYTF
-	TRBV29-1	TRBJ2-7	-	TGCAGCGTTGGACAGGTGCTTGGGGGTGAGCAGTACTTC	CSVGQVLGGEQYF
-	TRBV2	TRBJ2-7	-	TGTGCCAGCAGTGCCTACAGCTCGTACGAGCAGTACTTC	CASSAYSSYEQYF
once	TRBV7-9	TRBJ1-1	-	TGTGCCAGCAGTGTGGTGAACACTGAAGCTTTCTTT	CASSVVNTEAFF
-	TRBV27	TRBJ2-7	TRBD1	TGTGCCAGCAGTTTGTGGACAGGGTTCTTCGAGCAGTACTTC	CASSLWTGFFEQYF
-	TRBV6-5	TRBJ1-5	-	TGTGCCAGCAGCCCCGGAGGCTATAGCAATCAGCCCCAGCATTTT	CASSPGGYSNQPQHF
-	TRBV19	TRBJ1-5	TRBD1	TGTGCCAGTAGACGCCCGGGACAGGGATATCAGCCCCAGCATTTT	CASRRPGQGYQPQHF
-	TRBV2	TRBJ2-1	-	TGTGCCAGCAGTGCTTCGGGAAGGACCGCGGGTAATGAGCAGTTCTTC	CASSASGRTAGNEQFF
once	TRBV6-6	TRBJ2-1	-	TGTGCCAGCAGTTCCTCCACAGGAAACAACGGATATGAGCAGTTCTTC	CASSSSTGNNGYEQFF
-	TRBV14	TRBJ2-1	-	TGTGCCAGCAGCCAATCGTTCGCCTACAATGAGCAGTTCTTC	CASSQSFAYNEQFF
once	TRBV6-5	TRBJ2-7	TRBD1	TGTGCCAGCAGAGCCCCGGGACAGTCAATTCTCGAGCAGTACTTC	CASRAPGQSILEQYF
-	TRBV6-1	TRBJ1-5	TRBD1	TGTGCCAGCAGTGAACAGGGGCCGGGGTTGCAGGGGACAGGGCAGCCCCAGCATTTT	CASSEQGPGLQGTGQPQHF
-	TRBV13	TRBJ2-1	-	TGTGCCAGCAAGCGGGTAGCCTACAATGAGCAGTTCTTC	CASKRVAYNEQFF
-	TRBV29-1	TRBJ2-7	TRBD2	TGCAGCGTCACCCTCGCGAGCGGGAGGTACGAGCAGTACTTC	CSVTLASGRYEQYF
-	TRBV5-1	TRBJ2-3	TRBD2	TGCGCCAGCAGCTTTAGCGGGGGAAGCACAGATACGCAGTATTTT	CASSFSGGSTDTQYF
-	TRBV19	TRBJ2-1	-	TGTGCCACCACCGCGACCCCCCCGTACGATGAGCAGTTCTTC	CATTATPPYDEQFF
-	TRBV4-3	TRBJ2-3	-	TGCGCCAGCAGCCAACGGGGACTCAGCACAGATACGCAGTATTTT	CASSQRGLSTDTQYF
-	TRBV7-9	TRBJ1-5	-	TGTGCCAGCAGCTCCACAGGGAGCAATCAGCCCCAGCATTTT	CASSSTGSNQPQHF
-	TRBV27	TRBJ1-5	-	TGTGCCAGCAGTTTGGAGCAGCCCCAGCATTTT	CASSLEQPQHF
-	TRBV7-2	TRBJ2-5	-	TGTGCCAGCAGCCGCGGACAGCAAGAGACCCAGTACTTC	CASSRGQQETQYF
once	TRBV4-1	TRBJ1-2	-	TGCGCCAGCAGCCAAGTAGACACTGGAATCTATGGCTACACCTTC	CASSQVDTGIYGYTF
once	TRBV15	TRBJ2-1	TRBD2	TGTGCCACACGGGCAGTAGCGGGAGACTACAATGAGCAGTTCTTC	CATRAVAGDYNEQFF
-	TRBV2	TRBJ2-5	TRBD1	TGTGCCAGCAGTCTGCCAGGGGGCTCAGAGACCCAGTACTTC	CASSLPGGSETQYF
-	TRBV28	TRBJ2-7	-	TGTGCCAGCCTCCATCGGGAGAAGCTCAACGAGCAGTACTTC	CASLHREKLNEQYF